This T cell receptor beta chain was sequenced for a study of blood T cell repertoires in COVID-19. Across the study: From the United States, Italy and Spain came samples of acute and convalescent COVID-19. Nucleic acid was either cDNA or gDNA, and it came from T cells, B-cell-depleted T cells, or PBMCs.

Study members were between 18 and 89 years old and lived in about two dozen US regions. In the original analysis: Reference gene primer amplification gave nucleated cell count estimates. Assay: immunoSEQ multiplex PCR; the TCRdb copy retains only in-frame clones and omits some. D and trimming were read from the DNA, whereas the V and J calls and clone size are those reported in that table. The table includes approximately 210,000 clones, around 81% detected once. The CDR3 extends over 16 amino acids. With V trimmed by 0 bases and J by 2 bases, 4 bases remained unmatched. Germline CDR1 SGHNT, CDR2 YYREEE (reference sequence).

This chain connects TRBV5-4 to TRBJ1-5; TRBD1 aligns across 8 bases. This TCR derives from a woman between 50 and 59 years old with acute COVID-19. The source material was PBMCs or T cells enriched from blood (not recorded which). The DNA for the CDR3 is TGTGCCAGCAGCTTGGCGACAGGGGTCGGCAATCAGCCCCAGCATTTT. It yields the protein CASSLATGVGNQPQHF.